The text below deals with one T cell receptor beta chain. Its antigen is unidentified. The sample carries other DNA sequences with the same CDR3. The CDR3 loop spans 13 amino acids. V lost 5 bases, J lost 0 bases, and 8 bases lay in between. CDR1 MNHEY and CDR2 SMNVEV come from the germline V gene (reference sequence). This entry belongs to a study of cytomegalovirus exposure and HLA in healthy donors. Overall study results and limits: In an earlier analysis, most TCR beta V segments were productive about 87% or about 30% of the time. The study listed approximately 160 cytomegalovirus-associated TCR beta chains. The majority of TCR sequences were rare, yet some public TCRs appeared in many donors.

Amplification used 60 Vbeta primers and 13 Jbeta primers. Per the original data handling: A later analysis tallied tens of millions of unique TCR beta chains, around 10 million of them shared. Data came from immunoSEQ multiplex PCR; TCRdb stores just in-frame clones and leaves some out. That table furnishes V, J and clone size, whereas the DNA furnished D and trimming. There are around 100,000 clones in the sample; roughly 78% occur only once, and approximately 4.4% lies in the top ten. The sequencing input was PBMCs. This receptor was taken from a male donor in good health and CMV-seropositive. The chain joins TRBV27 to TRBJ2-7, with D maybe TRBD2 (5 bases). CDR3 DNA sequence: TGTGCCAGCAGTCTTGGACTCTCCTACGAGCAGTACTTC. This encodes CASSLGLSYEQYF.